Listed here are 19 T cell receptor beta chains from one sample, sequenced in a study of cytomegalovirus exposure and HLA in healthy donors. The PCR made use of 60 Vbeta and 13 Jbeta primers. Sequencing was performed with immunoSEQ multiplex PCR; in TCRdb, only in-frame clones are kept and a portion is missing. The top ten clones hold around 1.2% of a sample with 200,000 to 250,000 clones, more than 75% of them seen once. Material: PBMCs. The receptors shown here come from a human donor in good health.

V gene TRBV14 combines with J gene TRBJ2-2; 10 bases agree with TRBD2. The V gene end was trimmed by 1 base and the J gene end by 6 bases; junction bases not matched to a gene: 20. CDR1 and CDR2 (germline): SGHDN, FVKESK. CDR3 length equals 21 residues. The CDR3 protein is CASSQGEGTSAFWRRAGELFF. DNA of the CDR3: TGTGCCAGCAGCCAAGGGGAAGGGACTAGCGCCTTTTGGAGACGGGCCGGGGAGCTGTTTTTT.

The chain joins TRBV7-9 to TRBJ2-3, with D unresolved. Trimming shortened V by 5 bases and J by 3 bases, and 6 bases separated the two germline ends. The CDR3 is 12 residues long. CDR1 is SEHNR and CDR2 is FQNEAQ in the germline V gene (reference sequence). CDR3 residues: CASSRVTDTQYF. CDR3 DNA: TGTGCCAGCAGCCGAGTGACAGATACGCAGTATTTT.

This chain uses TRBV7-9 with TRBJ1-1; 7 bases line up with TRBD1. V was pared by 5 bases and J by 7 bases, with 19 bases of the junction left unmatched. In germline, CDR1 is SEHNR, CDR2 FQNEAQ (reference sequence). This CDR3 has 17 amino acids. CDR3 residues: CASSRGPGQPKTNEAFF. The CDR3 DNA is TGTGCCAGCAGCCGGGGACCGGGACAGCCTAAGACTAATGAAGCTTTCTTT.

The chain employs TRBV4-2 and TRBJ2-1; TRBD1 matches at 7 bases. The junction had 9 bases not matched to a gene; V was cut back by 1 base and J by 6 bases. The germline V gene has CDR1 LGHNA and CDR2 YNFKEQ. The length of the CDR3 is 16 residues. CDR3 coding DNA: TGTGCCAGCAGCCAAGCGACAGGGTTATCGGGCAATGAGCAGTTCTTC. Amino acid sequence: CASSQATGLSGNEQFF.

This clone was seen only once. CDR3 nucleotide sequence: TGTGCCAGCAGCCGTACCGGGACTAGCTCCTACGAGCAGTACTTC. Translated, it gives CASSRTGTSSYEQYF. V gene TRBV7-8 combines with J gene TRBJ2-7, with 8 bases lining up with TRBD2. The CDR3 is made up of 15 amino acids. V shed 5 bases and J 0 bases; nucleotides not matched to a gene: 6. Germline V CDR1 and CDR2: SGHVS, FQNEAQ.

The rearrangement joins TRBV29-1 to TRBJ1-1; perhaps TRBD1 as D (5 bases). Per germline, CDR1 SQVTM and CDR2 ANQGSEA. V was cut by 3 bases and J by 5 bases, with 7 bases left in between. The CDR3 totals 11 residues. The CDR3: CSVEGGTEAFF. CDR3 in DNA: TGCAGCGTTGAGGGGGGAACTGAAGCTTTCTTT.

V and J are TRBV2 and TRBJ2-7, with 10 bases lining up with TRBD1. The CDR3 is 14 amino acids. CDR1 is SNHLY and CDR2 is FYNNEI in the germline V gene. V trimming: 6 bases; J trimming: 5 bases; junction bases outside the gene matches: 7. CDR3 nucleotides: TGTGCCAGCAGGGGCGGACAGGGGGGCCACGAGCAGTACTTC. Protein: CASRGGQGGHEQYF.

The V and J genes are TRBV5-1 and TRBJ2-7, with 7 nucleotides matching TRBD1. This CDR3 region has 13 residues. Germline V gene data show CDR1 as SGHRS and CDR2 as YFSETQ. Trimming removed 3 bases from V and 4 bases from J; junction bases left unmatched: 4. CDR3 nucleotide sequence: TGCGCCAGCAGCTGGGACAGCTATTACGAGCAGTACTTC. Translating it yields CASSWDSYYEQYF. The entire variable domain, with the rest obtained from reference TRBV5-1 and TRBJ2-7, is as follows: KAGVTQTPRYLIKTRGQQVTLSCSPISGHRSVSWYQQTPGQGLQFLFEYFSETQRNKGNFPGRFSGRQFSNSRSEMNVSTLELGDSALYLCASSWDSYYEQYFGPGTRLTVT.

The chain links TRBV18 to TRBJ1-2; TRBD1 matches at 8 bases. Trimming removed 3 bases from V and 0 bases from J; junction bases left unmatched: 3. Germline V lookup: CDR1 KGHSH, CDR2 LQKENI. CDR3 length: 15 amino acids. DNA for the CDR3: TGTGCCAGCTCACCCACAGGGGGACCTAACTATGGCTACACCTTC. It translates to CASSPTGGPNYGYTF.

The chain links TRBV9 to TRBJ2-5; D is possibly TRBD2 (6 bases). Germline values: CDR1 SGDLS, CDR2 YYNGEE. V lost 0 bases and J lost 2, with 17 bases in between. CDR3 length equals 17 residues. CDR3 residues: CASSVVGARGRQETQYF. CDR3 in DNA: TGTGCCAGCAGCGTAGTAGGGGCGCGGGGACGTCAAGAGACCCAGTACTTC.

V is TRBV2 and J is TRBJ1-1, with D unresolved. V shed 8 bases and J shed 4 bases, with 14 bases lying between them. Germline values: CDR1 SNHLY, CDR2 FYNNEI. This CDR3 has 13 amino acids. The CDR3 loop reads CASQRERSTEAFF. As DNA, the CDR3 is TGTGCCAGCCAGAGGGAGAGGAGCACTGAAGCTTTCTTT. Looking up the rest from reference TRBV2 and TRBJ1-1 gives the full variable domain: EPEVTQTPSHQVTQMGQEVILRCVPISNHLYFYWYRQILGQKVEFLVSFYNNEISEKSEIFDDQFSVERPDGSNFTLKIRSTKLEDSAMYFCASQRERSTEAFFGQGTRLTVV.

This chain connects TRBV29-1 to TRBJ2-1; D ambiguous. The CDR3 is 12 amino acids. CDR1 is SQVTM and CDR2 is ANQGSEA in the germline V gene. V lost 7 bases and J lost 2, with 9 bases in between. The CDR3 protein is CSGHQAYNEQFF. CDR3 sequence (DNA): TGCAGCGGGCACCAAGCCTACAATGAGCAGTTCTTC.

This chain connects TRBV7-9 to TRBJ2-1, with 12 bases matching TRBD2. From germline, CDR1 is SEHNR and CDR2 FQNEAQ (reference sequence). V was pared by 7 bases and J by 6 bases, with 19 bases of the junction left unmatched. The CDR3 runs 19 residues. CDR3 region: CASTPKAGRTSGKGNEQFF. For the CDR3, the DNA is TGTGCCAGCACCCCCAAGGCCGGAAGGACTAGCGGGAAGGGCAATGAGCAGTTCTTC.

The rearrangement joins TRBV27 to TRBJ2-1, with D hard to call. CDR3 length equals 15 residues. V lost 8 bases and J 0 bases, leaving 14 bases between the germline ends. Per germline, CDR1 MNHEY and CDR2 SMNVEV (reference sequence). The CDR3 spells CASAKTVSSYNEQFF. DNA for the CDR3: TGTGCCAGCGCTAAAACGGTGAGCTCCTACAATGAGCAGTTCTTC.

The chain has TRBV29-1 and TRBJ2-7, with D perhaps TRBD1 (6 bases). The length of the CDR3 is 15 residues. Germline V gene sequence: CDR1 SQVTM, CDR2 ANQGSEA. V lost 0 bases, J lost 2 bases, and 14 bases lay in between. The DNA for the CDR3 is TGCAGCGTTGAAGATAGTCCGACAGGAACCTACGAGCAGTACTTC. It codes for CSVEDSPTGTYEQYF.

The CDR3 DNA reads TGTGCCAGCGAAGGGGGTCCTGGAGAGACCCAGTACTTC. It yields the protein CASEGGPGETQYF. The chain uses TRBV7-9 and TRBJ2-5, with a tentative D call TRBD1 (6 bases). The germline gives CDR1 SEHNR, CDR2 FQNEAQ (reference sequence). Trimming took off 8 bases at V and 4 bases at J, with 14 bases between the two ends. The CDR3 runs to 13 residues.

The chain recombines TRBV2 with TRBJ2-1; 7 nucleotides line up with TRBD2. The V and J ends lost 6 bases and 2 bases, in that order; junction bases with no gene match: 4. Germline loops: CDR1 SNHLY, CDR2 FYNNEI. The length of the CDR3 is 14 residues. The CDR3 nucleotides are TGTGCCAGCAGGCCCCTAGCGGCCTACAATGAGCAGTTCTTC. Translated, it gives CASRPLAAYNEQFF.

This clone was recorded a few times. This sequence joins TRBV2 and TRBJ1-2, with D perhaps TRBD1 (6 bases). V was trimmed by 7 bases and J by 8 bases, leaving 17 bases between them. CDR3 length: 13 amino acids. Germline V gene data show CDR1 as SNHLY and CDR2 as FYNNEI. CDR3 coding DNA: TGTGCCAGCAAGTCGGGCAGGGGTGAAGGCTACACCTTC. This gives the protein CASKSGRGEGYTF.

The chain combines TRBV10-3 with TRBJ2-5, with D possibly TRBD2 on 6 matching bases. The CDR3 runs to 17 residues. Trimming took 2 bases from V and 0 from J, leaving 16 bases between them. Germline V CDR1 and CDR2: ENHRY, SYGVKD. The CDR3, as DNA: TGTGCCATCAGTGAGGGAGGTAGGGCGGGGAACCAAGAGACCCAGTACTTC. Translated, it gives CAISEGGRAGNQETQYF.